Listed below are T cell receptor beta chains from one sample, sequenced in a study of CD8 T cells in ankylosing spondylitis. TCRdb fed the 5' RACE reads into MiXCR, producing one record per CDR3 protein. This sample carries 350,000 or so distinct CDR3 sequences, under 14% of them seen once, and the ten largest clones take 8% to 9.5%. Sequencing used blood, either unsorted or a sorted T cell fraction (not recorded which). Receptors were obtained from a female donor with ankylosing spondylitis or in good health (not recorded which). CDR3s include the opening cysteine and the closing phenylalanine or tryptophan. Fields, in order: D gene, V gene, clone size, J gene, CDR3 protein, CDR3 DNA. A D gene is named only where the DNA matches it firmly. Clone size is given for some rows only: seen once, a few or many times, or a class if the clone is expanded.

D: .
V: TRBV5-1
size: .
J: TRBJ2-1
CDR3: CASGTFSYNEQFF
DNA: TGCGCCAGCGGGACATTCTCCTACAATGAGCAGTTCTTC

D: .
V: TRBV20-1
size: many
J: TRBJ2-7
CDR3: CSAYKGVGEQYF
DNA: TGCAGTGCTTACAAGGGGGTAGGCGAGCAGTACTTC

D: TRBD2
V: TRBV5-6
size: few
J: TRBJ2-1
CDR3: CASSLLSSSGGPASYNEQFF
DNA: TGTGCCAGCAGCTTACTCTCCTCTAGCGGGGGTCCTGCATCCTACAATGAGCAGTTCTTC

D: TRBD1
V: TRBV20-1
size: many
J: TRBJ1-4
CDR3: CSATPGTAMVEKLFF
DNA: TGCAGTGCAACTCCCGGGACAGCTATGGTGGAAAAACTGTTTTTT

D: .
V: TRBV5-1
size: many
J: TRBJ1-5
CDR3: CASSAGTGNQPQHF
DNA: TGCGCCAGCAGCGCAGGGACGGGCAATCAGCCCCAGCATTTT

D: .
V: TRBV14
size: many
J: TRBJ2-4
CDR3: CASSQADTLTLAKNIQYF
DNA: TGTGCCAGCAGCCAGGCGGACACCTTGACCCTAGCCAAAAACATTCAGTACTTC

D: .
V: TRBV20-1
size: .
J: TRBJ1-2
CDR3: CSARGQGGYTF
DNA: TGCAGTGCTAGAGGGCAGGGTGGCTACACCTTC

D: .
V: TRBV20-1
size: many
J: TRBJ2-7
CDR3: CSASRHQDEQYF
DNA: TGCAGTGCTAGTAGGCACCAGGACGAGCAGTACTTC

D: .
V: TRBV7-3
size: many
J: TRBJ2-2
CDR3: CASSSLVSTGELFF
DNA: TGTGCCAGCAGCTCGCTCGTCTCCACCGGGGAGCTGTTTTTT

D: .
V: TRBV2
size: many
J: TRBJ1-5
CDR3: CASSDGGPGGNQPQHF
DNA: TGTGCCAGCAGTGATGGGGGACCGGGGGGCAATCAGCCCCAGCATTTT

D: .
V: TRBV5-1
size: many
J: TRBJ2-7
CDR3: CASSLAGSYEQYF
DNA: TGTGCCAGCAGCTTAGCAGGATCCTACGAGCAGTACTTC

D: .
V: TRBV30
size: few
J: TRBJ2-1
CDR3: CAWNQNEQFF
DNA: TGTGCCTGGAATCAGAATGAGCAGTTCTTC

D: .
V: TRBV5-1
size: many
J: TRBJ2-1
CDR3: CASHWSYNEQFF
DNA: TGCGCCAGCCACTGGAGCTACAATGAGCAGTTCTTC

D: .
V: TRBV7-2
size: few
J: TRBJ2-1
CDR3: CASSLGGHIYNEQFF
DNA: TGTGCCAGCAGCTTAGGTGGACATATCTACAATGAGCAGTTCTTC

D: TRBD1
V: TRBV5-1
size: many
J: TRBJ2-1
CDR3: CASSLPGTGIDEQFF
DNA: TGCGCCAGCAGCTTACCCGGGACAGGGATCGATGAGCAGTTCTTC

D: .
V: TRBV29-1
size: .
J: TRBJ2-6
CDR3: CSVEDRGPGANVLTF
DNA: TGCAGCGTTGAAGATCGGGGGCCCGGGGCCAACGTCCTGACTTTC

D: .
V: TRBV28
size: many
J: TRBJ2-5
CDR3: CASSLLGMQETQYF
DNA: TGTGCCAGCAGTTTACTAGGAATGCAAGAAACCCAGTACTTC